This TCR beta chain stems from a study of T cells in Graves' hyperthyroidism and ophthalmopathy (dated by TCRdb to between 2017 and 2020). About the full investigation: Peripheral blood was sampled at the time of initial diagnosis, prior to any treatment. The paper describes TCR Vbeta CDR3 sequencing of roughly 130 peripheral blood samples, made up of under 50 ophthalmopathy patients, more than 70 hyperthyroidism patients and about 17 progressor patients. In addition, the study compared T-cell repertoires in thyroid tissue and in blood from five to seven Graves' hyperthyroidism patients. The roughly 91 discovery patients were randomly split 7:3 into training and test sets. A discovery cohort of about a hundred patients, approximately 45 with Graves' ophthalmopathy and about 60 with stable Graves' hyperthyroidism, was used to find distinguishing TCR V-J signatures. After blood sampling, hyperthyroidism patients were treated with methimazole at a starting dose of 30 mg daily, and ophthalmopathy patients were treated with high-dose intravenous methylprednisolone. An independent validation cohort of around 20 hyperthyroidism patients and 17 patients who later progressed to ophthalmopathy tested prospective prediction of ophthalmopathy. Points the paper makes about the study in general: A 13 V-J signature model separated ophthalmopathy from stable hyperthyroidism, with approximately 86% sensitivity and roughly 81% specificity in cross-validation and 80%/75% in testing. No statistical method was used to set the sample size in advance, and investigators knew the group allocation. In validation, the model predicted progression to ophthalmopathy a median of roughly 6.2 months before onset, with about 71% sensitivity and 72.22% specificity. Most expanded thyroid clonotypes (frequency above 0.001) were also detected in blood, a finding suggesting that blood repertoires may reflect thyroid immune responses.

This clonotype was detected only a few times. This clone's antigen is unknown. Base qualities are missing; no much larger clone stands one base away. TCR beta CDR3 regions were amplified from RNA transcripts. The first round of RT-PCR for the TCR CDR3 was performed with the HTBI primer set and the Qiagen OneStep RT-PCR kit. A second multiplex PCR round built the libraries, followed by size selection and purification. Paired-end sequencing of the libraries was performed with 100 bp reads on an Illumina HiSeq2000. Turning to the authors' computational methods: SOAPnuke was used to process the raw data, throwing out any read that contained adapters or uncalled bases, had a mean Phred below 15, or lacked an exact constant-primer or identifier match. High-quality paired reads were merged using COPE v1.2.5, and each unique nucleotide sequence was defined as a clonotype. Clonotypes were aligned to IMGT TRBV, TRBD and TRBJ reference segments using MiTCR v1.1. The analysis was restricted to V-J combinations with a frequency above 0.0001, which together covered over 99% of the repertoires. The TCS score was defined as F50 (clonal expansion) divided by E x V (chaos), with BLOSUM62-based TCRdist calculated between CDR3 peptides within each V-J. Welch's t-statistics and random forest reduced some 510 V-J features to roughly 13, which were used in a naive Bayes classifier (R e1071). TCRdb reprocessed the public reads (quality trimming at Q25 with fastp, clone calling with MiXCR) and kept in-frame beta chains. Each CDR3 protein gets just one entry, which takes the most common genes and DNA from the rows behind it. TCRdb's processing, not the study's, gives the V and J calls here. The sample has roughly 700,000 distinct CDR3 sequences on record, roughly 17% of them singletons. The ten largest clonotypes hold about 14% of the sample.

Graves' hyperthyroidism was defined as stable when no progression to ophthalmopathy occurred over 18 months of follow-up. The hyperthyroidism patients were between 18 and 65 years old and newly diagnosed, with a disease duration of less than 2 months. Exclusion was applied to patients with uncontrolled infections, other autoimmune diseases, pregnancy or lactation. Diagnoses were based on clinical symptoms, serum thyroxine and TRAb, thyroid ultrasound and orbital computed tomography. PBMCs were isolated from around 10 ml of fresh peripheral blood by Ficoll-Paque density gradient centrifugation. Total RNA was extracted using Trizol reagent, and RNA quality was assessed on an Agilent 2100 Bioanalyzer. The receptor's source is a man aged 45-60 years with Graves' hyperthyroidism. The material sequenced was blood.

The nucleotides are TGTGCCAGCAGCATAACAGGGTTTGAGCAGTACTTC. Its coded protein is CASSITGFEQYF. This chain is built from TRBV5-5 and TRBJ2-7; a weak D assignment points to TRBD1 (6 bases agree). The junction carries 12 bases between V and J, which are trimmed by 4 bases and 7 bases respectively. The CDR3, cysteine through phenylalanine, is 12 amino acids long. The sequence is cut down to CDR3 DNA, 36 bases in frame from base 1. According to the germline V gene (reference sequence), CDR1 reads SGHKS and CDR2 reads YYEKEE. Extended through the reference TRBV5-5 and TRBJ2-7 proteins, this CDR3 yields the full variable domain: DAGVTQSPTHLIKTRGQQVTLRCSPISGHKSVSWYQQVLGQGPQFIFQYYEKEERGRGNFPDRFSARQFPNYSSELNVNALLLGDSALYLCASSITGFEQYFGPGTRLTVT.